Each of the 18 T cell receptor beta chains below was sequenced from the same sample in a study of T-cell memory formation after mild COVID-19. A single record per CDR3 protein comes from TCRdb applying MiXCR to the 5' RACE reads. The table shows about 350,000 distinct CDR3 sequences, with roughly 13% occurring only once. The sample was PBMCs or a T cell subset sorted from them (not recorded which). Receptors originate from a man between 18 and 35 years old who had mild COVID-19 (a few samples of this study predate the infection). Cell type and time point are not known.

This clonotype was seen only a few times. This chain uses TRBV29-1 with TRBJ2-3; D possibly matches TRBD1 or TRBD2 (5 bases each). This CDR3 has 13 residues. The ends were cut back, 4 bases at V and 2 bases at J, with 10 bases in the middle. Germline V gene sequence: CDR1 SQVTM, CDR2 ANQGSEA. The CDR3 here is CSVGGRDTDTQYF. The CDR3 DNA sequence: TGCAGCGTTGGGGGCCGGGACACAGATACGCAGTATTTT.

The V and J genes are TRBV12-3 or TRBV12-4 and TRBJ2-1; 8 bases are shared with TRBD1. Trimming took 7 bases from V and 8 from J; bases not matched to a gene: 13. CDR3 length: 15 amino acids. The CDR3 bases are TGTGCCAGCACCGGGGGCAGGGGGCTCGGGGATGAGCAGTTCTTC. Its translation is CASTGGRGLGDEQFF.

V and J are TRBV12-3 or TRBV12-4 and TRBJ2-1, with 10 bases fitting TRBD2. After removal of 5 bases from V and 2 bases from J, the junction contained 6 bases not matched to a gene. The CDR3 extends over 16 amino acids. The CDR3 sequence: CASSPSGGAPYNEQFF. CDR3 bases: TGTGCCAGCAGTCCAAGCGGGGGGGCCCCCTACAATGAGCAGTTCTTC.

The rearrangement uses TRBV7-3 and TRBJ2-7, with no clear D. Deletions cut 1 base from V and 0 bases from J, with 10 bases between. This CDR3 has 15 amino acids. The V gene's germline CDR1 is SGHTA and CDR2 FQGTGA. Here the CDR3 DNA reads TGTGCCAGCAGCTTAATGTGGCAGTCCTCCTACGAGCAGTACTTC. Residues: CASSLMWQSSYEQYF.

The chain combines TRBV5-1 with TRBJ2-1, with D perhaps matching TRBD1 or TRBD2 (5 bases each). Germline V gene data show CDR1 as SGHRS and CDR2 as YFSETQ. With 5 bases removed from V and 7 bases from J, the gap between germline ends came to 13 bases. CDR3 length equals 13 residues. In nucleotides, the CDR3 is TGCGCCAGCAGGACGGGACCTAATAATGAGCAGTTCTTC. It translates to CASRTGPNNEQFF.

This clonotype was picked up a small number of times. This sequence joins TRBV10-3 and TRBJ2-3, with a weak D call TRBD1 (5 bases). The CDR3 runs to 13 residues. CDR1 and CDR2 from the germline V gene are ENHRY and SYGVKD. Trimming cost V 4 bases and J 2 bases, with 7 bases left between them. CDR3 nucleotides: TGTGCCATCAGTGTCAGGGACACAGATACGCAGTATTTT. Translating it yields CAISVRDTDTQYF.

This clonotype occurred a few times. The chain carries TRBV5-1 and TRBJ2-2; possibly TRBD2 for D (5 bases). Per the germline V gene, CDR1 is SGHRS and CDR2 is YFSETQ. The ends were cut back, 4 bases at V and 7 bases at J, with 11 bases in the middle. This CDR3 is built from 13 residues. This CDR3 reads CASSPEVVGELFF. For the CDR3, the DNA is TGCGCCAGCAGCCCGGAGGTCGTCGGGGAGCTGTTTTTT.

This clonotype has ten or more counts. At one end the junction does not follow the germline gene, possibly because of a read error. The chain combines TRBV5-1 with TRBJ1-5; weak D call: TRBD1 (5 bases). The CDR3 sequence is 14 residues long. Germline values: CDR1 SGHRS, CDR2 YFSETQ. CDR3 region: CASSLGQANQPQHF. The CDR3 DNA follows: TGTGCCAGCAGCTTGGGGCAGGCTAATCAGCCCCAGCATTTT.

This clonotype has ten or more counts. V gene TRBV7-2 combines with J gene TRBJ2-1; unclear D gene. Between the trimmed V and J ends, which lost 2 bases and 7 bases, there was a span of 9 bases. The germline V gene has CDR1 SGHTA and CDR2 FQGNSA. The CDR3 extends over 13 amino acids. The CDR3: CASSLMAWNEQFF. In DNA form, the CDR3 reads TGTGCCAGCAGCTTAATGGCTTGGAATGAGCAGTTCTTC.

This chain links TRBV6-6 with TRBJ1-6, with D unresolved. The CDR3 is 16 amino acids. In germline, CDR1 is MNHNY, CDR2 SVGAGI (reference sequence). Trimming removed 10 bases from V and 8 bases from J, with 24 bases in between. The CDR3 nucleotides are TGTGCCACCCGGGAAACGGGGATAGGAGGGCATTCACCCCTCCACTTT. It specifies CATRETGIGGHSPLHF.

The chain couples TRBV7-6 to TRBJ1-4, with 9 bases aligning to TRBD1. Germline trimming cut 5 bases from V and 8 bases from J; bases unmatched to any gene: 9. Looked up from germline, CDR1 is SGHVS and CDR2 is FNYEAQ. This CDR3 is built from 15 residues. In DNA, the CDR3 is TGTGCCAGCAGCGACCGGACAGGGGTCGGCGAAAAACTGTTTTTT. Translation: CASSDRTGVGEKLFF.

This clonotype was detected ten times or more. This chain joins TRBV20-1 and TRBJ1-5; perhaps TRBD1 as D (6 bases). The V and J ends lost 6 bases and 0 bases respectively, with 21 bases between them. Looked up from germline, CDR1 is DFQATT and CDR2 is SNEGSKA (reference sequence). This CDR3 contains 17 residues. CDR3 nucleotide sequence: TGCAGTGCCGCTCTCGGGGGGCGAATAGGTAGCAATCAGCCCCAGCATTTT. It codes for CSAALGGRIGSNQPQHF.

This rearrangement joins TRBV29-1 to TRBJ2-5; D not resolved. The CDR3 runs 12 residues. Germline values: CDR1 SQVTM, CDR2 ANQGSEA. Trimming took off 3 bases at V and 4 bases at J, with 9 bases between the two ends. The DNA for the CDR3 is TGCAGCGTTGAGGAACTACGAGAGACCCAGTACTTC. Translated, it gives CSVEELRETQYF. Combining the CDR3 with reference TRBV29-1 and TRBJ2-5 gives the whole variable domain SAVISQKPSRDICQRGTSLTIQCQVDSQVTMMFWYRQQPGQSLTLIATANQGSEATYESGFVIDKFPISRPNLTFSTLTVSNMSPEDSSIYLCSVEELRETQYFGPGTRLLVL.

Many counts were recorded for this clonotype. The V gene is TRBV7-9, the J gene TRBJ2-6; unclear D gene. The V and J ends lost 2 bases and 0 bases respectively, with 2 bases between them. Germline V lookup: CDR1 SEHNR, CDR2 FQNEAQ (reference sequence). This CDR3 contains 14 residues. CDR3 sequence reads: CASSLHSGANVLTF. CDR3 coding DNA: TGTGCCAGCAGCTTACACTCTGGGGCCAACGTCCTGACTTTC.

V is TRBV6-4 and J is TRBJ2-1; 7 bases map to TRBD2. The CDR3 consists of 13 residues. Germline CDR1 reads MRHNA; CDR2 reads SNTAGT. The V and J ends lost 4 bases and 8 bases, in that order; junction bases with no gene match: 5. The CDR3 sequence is CASSVDGGDEQFF. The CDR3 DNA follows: TGTGCCAGCAGTGTCGATGGGGGGGATGAGCAGTTCTTC.

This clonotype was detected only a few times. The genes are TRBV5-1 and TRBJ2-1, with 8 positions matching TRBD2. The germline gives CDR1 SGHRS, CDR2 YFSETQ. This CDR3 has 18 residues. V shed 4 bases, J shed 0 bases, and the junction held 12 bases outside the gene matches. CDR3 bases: TGCGCCAGCAGCCCCCCCGTGTCAGCGGGGGCCTCCTACAATGAGCAGTTCTTC. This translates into CASSPPVSAGASYNEQFF.

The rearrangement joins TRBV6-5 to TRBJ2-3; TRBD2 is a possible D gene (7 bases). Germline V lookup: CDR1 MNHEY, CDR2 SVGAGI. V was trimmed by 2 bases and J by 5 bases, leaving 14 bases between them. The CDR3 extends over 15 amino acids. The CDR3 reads CASSYGGARIDTQYF. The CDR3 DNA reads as TGTGCCAGCAGTTACGGGGGGGCCCGGATAGATACGCAGTATTTT.

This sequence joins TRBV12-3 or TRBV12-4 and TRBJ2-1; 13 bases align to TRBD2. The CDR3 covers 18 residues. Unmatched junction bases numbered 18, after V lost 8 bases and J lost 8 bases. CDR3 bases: TGTGCCAGCCGCCCCAGGAGACTAGCGGGGGGACGACACGATGAGCAGTTCTTC. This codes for CASRPRRLAGGRHDEQFF.